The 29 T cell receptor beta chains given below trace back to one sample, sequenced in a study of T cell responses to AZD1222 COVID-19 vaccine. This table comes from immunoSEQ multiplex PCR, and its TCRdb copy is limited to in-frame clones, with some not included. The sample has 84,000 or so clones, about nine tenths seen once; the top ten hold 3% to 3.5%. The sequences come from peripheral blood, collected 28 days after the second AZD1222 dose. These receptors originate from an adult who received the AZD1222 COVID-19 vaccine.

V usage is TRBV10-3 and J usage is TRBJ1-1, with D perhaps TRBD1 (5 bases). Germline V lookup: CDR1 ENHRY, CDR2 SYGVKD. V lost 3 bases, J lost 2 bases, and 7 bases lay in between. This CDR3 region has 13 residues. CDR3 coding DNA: TGTGCCATCAGTGACAGGACAAACACTGAAGCTTTCTTT. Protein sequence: CAISDRTNTEAFF.

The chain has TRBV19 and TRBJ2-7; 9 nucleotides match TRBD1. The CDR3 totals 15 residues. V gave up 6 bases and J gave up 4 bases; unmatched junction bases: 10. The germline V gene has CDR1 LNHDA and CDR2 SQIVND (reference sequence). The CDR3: CASSRPGQGLYEQYF. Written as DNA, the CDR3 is TGTGCCAGTAGCCGACCGGGACAGGGTCTATACGAGCAGTACTTC.

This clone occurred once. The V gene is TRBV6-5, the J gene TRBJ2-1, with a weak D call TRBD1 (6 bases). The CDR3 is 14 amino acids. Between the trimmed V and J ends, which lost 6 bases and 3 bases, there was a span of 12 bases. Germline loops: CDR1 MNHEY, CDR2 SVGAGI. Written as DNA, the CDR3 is TGTGCCAGCAGAGGAACAGGGCACTACAATGAGCAGTTCTTC. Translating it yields CASRGTGHYNEQFF.

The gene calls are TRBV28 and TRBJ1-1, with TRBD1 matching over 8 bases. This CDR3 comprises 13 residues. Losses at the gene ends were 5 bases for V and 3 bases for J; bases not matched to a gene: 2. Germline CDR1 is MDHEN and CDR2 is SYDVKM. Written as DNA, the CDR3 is TGTGCCAGCAGTCGACAGGGGTACACTGAAGCTTTCTTT. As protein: CASSRQGYTEAFF.

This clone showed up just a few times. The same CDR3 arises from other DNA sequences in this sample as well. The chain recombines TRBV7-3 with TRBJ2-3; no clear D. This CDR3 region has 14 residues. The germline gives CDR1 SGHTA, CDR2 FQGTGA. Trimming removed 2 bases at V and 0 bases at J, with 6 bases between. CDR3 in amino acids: CASSLDPSTDTQYF. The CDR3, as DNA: TGTGCCAGCAGCTTAGACCCTAGCACAGATACGCAGTATTTT. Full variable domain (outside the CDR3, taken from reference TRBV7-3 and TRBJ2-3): GAGVSQTPSNKVTEKGKYVELRCDPISGHTALYWYRQSLGQGPEFLIYFQGTGAADDSGLPNDRFFAVRPEGSVSTLKIQRTERGDSAVYLCASSLDPSTDTQYFGPGTRLTVL.

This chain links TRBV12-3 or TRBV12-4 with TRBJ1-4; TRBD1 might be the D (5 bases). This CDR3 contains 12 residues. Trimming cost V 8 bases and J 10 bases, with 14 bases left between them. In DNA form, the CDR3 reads TGTGCCAGCCACGGGCTTGGGGGAAAACTGTTTTTT. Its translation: CASHGLGGKLFF.

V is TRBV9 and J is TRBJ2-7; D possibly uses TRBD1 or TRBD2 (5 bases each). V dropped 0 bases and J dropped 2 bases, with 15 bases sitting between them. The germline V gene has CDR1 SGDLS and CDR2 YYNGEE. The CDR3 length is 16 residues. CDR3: CASSVARDGPTYEQYF. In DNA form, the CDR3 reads TGTGCCAGCAGCGTAGCCCGGGACGGTCCGACCTACGAGCAGTACTTC.

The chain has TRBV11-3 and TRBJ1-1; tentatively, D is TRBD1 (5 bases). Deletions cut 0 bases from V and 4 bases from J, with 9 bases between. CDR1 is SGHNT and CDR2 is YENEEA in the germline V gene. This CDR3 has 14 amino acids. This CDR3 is CASSLEGDGTEAFF. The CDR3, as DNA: TGTGCCAGCAGCTTAGAAGGGGATGGCACTGAAGCTTTCTTT.

DNA for the CDR3: TGTGCCAGCAGCTTAGCACCGACAGGGGTGGACGGGGAGCTGTTTTTT. Its protein is CASSLAPTGVDGELFF. The chain carries TRBV7-6 and TRBJ2-2; TRBD1 agrees at 8 bases. The CDR3 has 16 residues. Germline CDR1 is SGHVS and CDR2 is FNYEAQ. The V gene end was trimmed by 0 bases and the J gene end by 7 bases; junction bases not matched to a gene: 7. Supplemented by reference TRBV7-6 and TRBJ2-2, the full variable domain reads GAGVSQSPRYKVTKRGQDVALRCDPISGHVSLYWYRQALGQGPEFLTYFNYEAQQDKSGLPNDRFSAERPEGSISTLTIQRTEQRDSAMYRCASSLAPTGVDGELFFGEGSRLTVL.

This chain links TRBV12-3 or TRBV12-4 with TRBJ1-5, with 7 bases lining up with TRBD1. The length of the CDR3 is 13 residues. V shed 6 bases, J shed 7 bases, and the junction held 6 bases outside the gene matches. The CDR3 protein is CASSRDSGQPQHF. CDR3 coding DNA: TGTGCCAGCAGCAGGGACAGCGGGCAGCCCCAGCATTTT.

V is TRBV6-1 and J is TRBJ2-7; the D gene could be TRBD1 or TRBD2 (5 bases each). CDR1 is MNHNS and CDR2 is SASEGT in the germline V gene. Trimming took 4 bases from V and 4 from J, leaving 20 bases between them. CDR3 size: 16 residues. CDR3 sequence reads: CASSVGGPGRRYEQYF. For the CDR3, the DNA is TGTGCCAGCAGTGTTGGGGGTCCAGGCAGGAGATACGAGCAGTACTTC.

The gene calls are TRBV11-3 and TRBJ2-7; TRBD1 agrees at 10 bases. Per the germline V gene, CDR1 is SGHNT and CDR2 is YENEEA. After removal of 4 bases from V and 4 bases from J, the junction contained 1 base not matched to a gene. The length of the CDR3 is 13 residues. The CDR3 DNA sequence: TGTGCCAGCAGCTCGGGACAGGGGTACGAGCAGTACTTC. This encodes CASSSGQGYEQYF.

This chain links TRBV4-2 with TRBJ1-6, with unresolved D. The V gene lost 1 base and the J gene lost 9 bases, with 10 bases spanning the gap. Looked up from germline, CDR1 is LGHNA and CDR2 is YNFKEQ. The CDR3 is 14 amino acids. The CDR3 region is CASSQGGFGSPLHF. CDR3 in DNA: TGTGCCAGCAGCCAAGGAGGGTTTGGTTCACCCCTCCACTTT.

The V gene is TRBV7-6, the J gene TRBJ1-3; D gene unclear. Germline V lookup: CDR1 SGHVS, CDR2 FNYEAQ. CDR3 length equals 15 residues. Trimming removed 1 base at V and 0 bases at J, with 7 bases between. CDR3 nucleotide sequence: TGTGCCAGCAGCTTAGGGGTTCCCTCTGGAAACACCATATATTTT. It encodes CASSLGVPSGNTIYF.

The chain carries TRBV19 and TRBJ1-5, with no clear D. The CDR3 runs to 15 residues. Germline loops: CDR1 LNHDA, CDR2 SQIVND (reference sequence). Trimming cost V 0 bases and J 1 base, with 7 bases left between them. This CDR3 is CASSIEAESNQPQHF. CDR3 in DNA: TGTGCCAGTAGTATAGAGGCAGAAAGCAATCAGCCCCAGCATTTT.

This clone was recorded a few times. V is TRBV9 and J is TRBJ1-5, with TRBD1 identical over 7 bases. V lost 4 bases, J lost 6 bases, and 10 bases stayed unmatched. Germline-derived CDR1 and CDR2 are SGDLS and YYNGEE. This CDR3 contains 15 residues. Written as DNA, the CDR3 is TGTGCCAGCAGCTCATTAGGGACAGATAGTCAGCCCCAGCATTTT. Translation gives CASSSLGTDSQPQHF.

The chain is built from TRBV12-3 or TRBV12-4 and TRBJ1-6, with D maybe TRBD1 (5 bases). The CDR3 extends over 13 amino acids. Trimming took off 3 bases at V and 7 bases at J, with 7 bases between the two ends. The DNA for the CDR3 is TGTGCCAGCAGTTTCGGGGGGAATTCACCCCTCCACTTT. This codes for CASSFGGNSPLHF.

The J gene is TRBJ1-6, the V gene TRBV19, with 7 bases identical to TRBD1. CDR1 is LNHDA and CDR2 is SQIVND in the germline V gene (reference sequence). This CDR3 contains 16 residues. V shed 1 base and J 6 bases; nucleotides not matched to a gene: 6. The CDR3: CASSIGDSWGNSPLHF. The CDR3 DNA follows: TGTGCCAGTAGTATAGGGGACAGCTGGGGTAATTCACCCCTCCACTTT. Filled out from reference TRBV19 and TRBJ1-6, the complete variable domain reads DGGITQSPKYLFRKEGQNVTLSCEQNLNHDAMYWYRQDPGQGLRLIYYSQIVNDFQKGDIAEGYSVSREKKESFPLTVTSAQKNPTAFYLCASSIGDSWGNSPLHFGNGTRLTVT.

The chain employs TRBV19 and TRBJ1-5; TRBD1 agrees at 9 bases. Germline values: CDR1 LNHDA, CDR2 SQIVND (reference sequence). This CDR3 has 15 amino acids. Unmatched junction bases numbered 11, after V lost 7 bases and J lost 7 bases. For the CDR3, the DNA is TGTGCCAGTACACGGGACAGGGAGTCGGGGCAGCCCCAGCATTTT. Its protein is CASTRDRESGQPQHF.

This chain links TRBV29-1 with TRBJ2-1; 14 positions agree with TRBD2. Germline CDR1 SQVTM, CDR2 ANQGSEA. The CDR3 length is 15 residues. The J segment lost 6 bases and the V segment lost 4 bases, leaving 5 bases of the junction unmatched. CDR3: CSVGRGTSGGNEQFF. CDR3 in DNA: TGCAGCGTTGGACGAGGGACTAGCGGGGGCAATGAGCAGTTCTTC.

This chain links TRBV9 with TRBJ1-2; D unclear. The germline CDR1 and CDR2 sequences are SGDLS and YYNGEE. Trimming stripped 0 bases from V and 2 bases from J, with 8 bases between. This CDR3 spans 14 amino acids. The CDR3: CASSVEGLNYGYTF. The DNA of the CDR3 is TGTGCCAGCAGCGTAGAGGGTTTGAACTATGGCTACACCTTC.

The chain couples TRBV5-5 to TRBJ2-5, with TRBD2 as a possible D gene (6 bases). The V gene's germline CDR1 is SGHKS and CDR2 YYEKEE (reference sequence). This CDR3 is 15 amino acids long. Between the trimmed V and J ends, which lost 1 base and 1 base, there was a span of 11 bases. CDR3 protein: CASSLSSGVQETQYF. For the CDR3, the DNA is TGTGCCAGCAGCTTGTCATCGGGGGTCCAAGAGACCCAGTACTTC.

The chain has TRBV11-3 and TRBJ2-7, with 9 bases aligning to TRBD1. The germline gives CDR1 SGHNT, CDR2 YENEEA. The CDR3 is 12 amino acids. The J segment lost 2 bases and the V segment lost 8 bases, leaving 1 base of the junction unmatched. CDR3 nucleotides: TGTGCCAGCGGGACAGGGCCCTACGAGCAGTACTTC. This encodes CASGTGPYEQYF.

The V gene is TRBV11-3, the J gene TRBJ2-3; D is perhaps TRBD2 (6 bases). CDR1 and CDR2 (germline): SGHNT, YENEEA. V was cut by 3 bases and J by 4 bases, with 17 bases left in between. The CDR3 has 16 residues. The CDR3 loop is CASSFNGQRRADTQYF. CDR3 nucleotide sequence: TGTGCCAGCAGCTTTAACGGCCAGAGGAGGGCAGATACGCAGTATTTT.

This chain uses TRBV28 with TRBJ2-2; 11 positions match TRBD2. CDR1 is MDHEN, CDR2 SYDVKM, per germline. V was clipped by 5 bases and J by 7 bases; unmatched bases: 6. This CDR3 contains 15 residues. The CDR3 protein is CASSTRGTSGGELFF. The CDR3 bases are TGTGCCAGCAGTACGCGCGGGACTAGCGGCGGGGAGCTGTTTTTT.

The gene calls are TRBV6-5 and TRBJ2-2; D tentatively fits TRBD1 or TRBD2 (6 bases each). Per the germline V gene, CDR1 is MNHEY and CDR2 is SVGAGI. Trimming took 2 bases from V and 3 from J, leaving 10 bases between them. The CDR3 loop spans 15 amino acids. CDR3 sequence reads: CASSYGQRDTGELFF. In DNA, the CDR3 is TGTGCCAGCAGTTACGGACAGCGGGACACCGGGGAGCTGTTTTTT.

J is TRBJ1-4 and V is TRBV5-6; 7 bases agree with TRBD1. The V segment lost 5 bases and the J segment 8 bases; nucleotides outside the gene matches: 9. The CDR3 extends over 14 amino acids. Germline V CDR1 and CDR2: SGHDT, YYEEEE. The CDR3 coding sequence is TGTGCCAGCAGTAATTCGGGGACAGCCGAAAAACTGTTTTTT. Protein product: CASSNSGTAEKLFF.

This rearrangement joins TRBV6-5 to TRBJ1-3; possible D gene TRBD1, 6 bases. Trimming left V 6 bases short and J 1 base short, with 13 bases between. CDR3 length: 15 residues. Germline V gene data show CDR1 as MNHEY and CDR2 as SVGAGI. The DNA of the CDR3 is TGTGCCAGCAGGGCCACTACAGGGTCTGGAAACACCATATATTTT. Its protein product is CASRATTGSGNTIYF.

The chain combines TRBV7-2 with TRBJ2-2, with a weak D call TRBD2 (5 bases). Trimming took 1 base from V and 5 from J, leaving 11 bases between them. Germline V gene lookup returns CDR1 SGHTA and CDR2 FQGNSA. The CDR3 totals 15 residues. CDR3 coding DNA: TGTGCCAGCAGCTTAGTTACTAGGATGACCGGGGAGCTGTTTTTT. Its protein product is CASSLVTRMTGELFF.